The source of this T cell receptor beta chain is a study of T cells expressing NK-cell markers. Turning to the study itself: In the group of eight sequenced donors, seven were HCMV-seropositive and one was seronegative.

TCRdb re-called the 5' RACE reads, yielding one record per CDR3 amino acid sequence without DNA. The sample table includes hundreds of thousands of distinct CDR3 sequences. This CDR3 comprises 15 residues. The germline V gene encodes CDR1 SGHTA and CDR2 FQGTGA. Source material: blood T cells: a sorted CD56 or NKG2C T cell subset, CD4+ or CD8+ T cells, or bulk PBMC T cells (not recorded which). J is TRBJ2-1 and V is TRBV7-3; TCRdb calls TRBD1, which cannot be checked without DNA. This TCR was recovered from a woman aged 18-69 years in good health. CDR3 loop: CASSFLPGGHNEQFF.